These 3 T cell receptor beta chains originate from one sample sequenced in a study of T cell repertoires in cytomegalovirus infection. In TCRdb, the reads were re-called with MiXCR into one record per CDR3 protein. The table lists around 550,000 distinct CDR3 sequences, around 27% of them singletons. What was sequenced was PBMCs. Source of these receptors: a human donor in good health (CMV status not recorded). Some clones in this sample may be carry-over from other donors' samples.

This sequence joins TRBV6-2 or TRBV6-3 and TRBJ2-3; 13 nucleotides match TRBD2. The V gene's germline CDR1 is MNHEY and CDR2 SVGEGT. The CDR3 runs 15 residues. V dropped 6 bases and J dropped 6; count of bases not matched to a gene: 6. The CDR3 protein is CASSRLAGGPDTQYF. The DNA of the CDR3 is TGTGCCAGCAGCCGACTAGCGGGAGGCCCTGATACGCAGTATTTT.

V gene TRBV23-1 combines with J gene TRBJ1-5; tentative D call: TRBD1 (5 bases). TRBV23-1 is given ORF status, its function remaining uncertain. Deletions cut 6 bases from V and 0 bases from J, with 12 bases between. This CDR3 has 15 amino acids. CDR3 coding DNA: TGCGCCAGCAGCAGGGAATTCGATAGCAATCAGCCCCAGCATTTT. Its translation is CASSREFDSNQPQHF.

Note on this clonotype: Relative to the germline gene, one junction end is altered; a read error may explain this. CDR3 DNA sequence: TGTGACAGCAGCCCAGCACAGGGGGCATCTGCCGGGGAGCTGTTTTTT. Its translation is CDSSPAQGASAGELFF. This sequence joins TRBV7-3 and TRBJ2-2; 9 nucleotides align to TRBD1. Germline V gene data show CDR1 as SGHTA and CDR2 as FQGTGA. This CDR3 has 16 amino acids.